Below, 6 T cell receptor beta chains from the same sample are listed, as sequenced in a study of shared clonotypes between healthy human individuals. Produced via immunoSEQ multiplex PCR; TCRdb's table is partial and in-frame only. The top ten hold 0.065% to 0.07% of the sample, which has 150,000 to 200,000 clones, 85% to 95% seen once. Source material: naive CD4+ T cells sorted from blood. Regarding subset: CD45RA+ positively selected. These receptor sequences come from a woman aged 30 to 39 in good health.

The rearrangement joins TRBV5-1 to TRBJ2-7, with 7 bases matching TRBD1. V was pared by 7 bases and J by 3 bases, with 7 bases of the junction left unmatched. The CDR3 runs to 13 residues. Per the germline V gene, CDR1 is SGHRS and CDR2 is YFSETQ. The CDR3 coding sequence is TGCGCCAGCGGACTGGACAGGTTCTACGAGCAGTACTTC. Translation: CASGLDRFYEQYF.

The chain employs TRBV5-1 and TRBJ1-2; D is undetermined. Trimming removed 0 bases from V and 8 bases from J, with 17 bases in between. Germline assignment: CDR1 SGHRS and CDR2 YFSETQ. The length of the CDR3 is 15 residues. This chain's CDR3 is CASSLDTVLEGGYTF. CDR3 sequence (DNA): TGCGCCAGCAGCTTGGACACAGTGCTTGAAGGAGGCTACACCTTC.

The chain has TRBV11-2 and TRBJ2-7; D not resolved. CDR1 and CDR2 (germline): SGHAT, FQNNGV. V was cut by 1 base and J by 2 bases, with 6 bases left in between. The CDR3 is 13 residues long. The CDR3 region has the DNA TGTGCCAGCAGCTTAGCGGCCACCTACGAGCAGTACTTC. Translation: CASSLAATYEQYF.

This clone was counted only a few times. The rearrangement joins TRBV4-1 to TRBJ1-1, with a weak D call TRBD1 (5 bases). The CDR3 is made up of 14 amino acids. V lost 4 bases and J 0 bases, leaving 9 bases between the germline ends. The V gene's germline CDR1 is MGHRA and CDR2 YSYEKL. CDR3 residues: CASSRGLMNTEAFF. The CDR3 nucleotides read TGCGCCAGCAGCCGGGGACTCATGAACACTGAAGCTTTCTTT.

This chain links TRBV29-1 with TRBJ1-2; D gene ambiguous. CDR1 SQVTM and CDR2 ANQGSEA come from the germline V gene. The CDR3 has 14 residues. The V and J ends lost 2 bases and 0 bases respectively, with 10 bases between them. Here the CDR3 DNA reads TGCAGCGTTGAACGTCGCCTAGCTAACTATGGCTACACCTTC. This gives the protein CSVERRLANYGYTF.

This clone was recorded once. The gene calls are TRBV28 and TRBJ2-5, with TRBD1 identical over 8 bases. The closer fit of TRBJ2-7 to the DNA end suggests the J call may be wrong. Looked up from germline, CDR1 is MDHEN and CDR2 is SYDVKM. This CDR3 comprises 15 residues. CDR3 loop: CASRTGDSSPHEQYF. The CDR3 DNA sequence: TGTGCCAGCAGGACAGGGGATAGTAGTCCCCACGAGCAGTACTTC.